The 30 T cell receptor beta chains below all came from one sample that was sequenced in a study of blood T cell repertoires in COVID-19. Generated by immunoSEQ multiplex PCR, the TCRdb table keeps only in-frame clones and is missing some. The repertoire holds some 120,000 clones, with almost 80% as singletons. The specimen sequenced was peripheral blood. The origin of the receptors is a human donor in a cohort sampled during active COVID-19.

The V gene is TRBV5-6, the J gene TRBJ2-3, with 8 bases fitting TRBD1. V trimming: 0 bases; J trimming: 4 bases; junction bases outside the gene matches: 13. Germline lookup yields CDR1 SGHDT and CDR2 YYEEEE. This CDR3 is built from 18 residues. In DNA form, the CDR3 reads TGTGCCAGCAGCTTGGGGAAGGACAGGGCTCGCGGGTCAGATACGCAGTATTTT. It translates to CASSLGKDRARGSDTQYF.

The chain is built from TRBV29-1 and TRBJ2-7; D is possibly TRBD2 (8 bases). V gave up 7 bases and J gave up 6 bases, with 19 bases separating them. The CDR3 consists of 13 residues. Per the germline V gene, CDR1 is SQVTM and CDR2 is ANQGSEA. The chain's CDR3 is CSAAGGGGGEQYF. As DNA, the CDR3 is TGCAGCGCCGCGGGGGGAGGGGGCGGCGAGCAGTACTTC.

The chain has TRBV5-4 and TRBJ1-2; TRBD1 might be the D (5 bases). In germline, CDR1 is SGHNT, CDR2 YYREEE (reference sequence). This CDR3 has 15 residues. V gave up 0 bases and J gave up 3 bases, with 12 bases separating them. The CDR3 bases are TGTGCCAGCAGCTTGGAGACCGACAGCTACTATGGCTACACCTTC. It specifies CASSLETDSYYGYTF.

The table lists this clone with a few counts. The chain carries TRBV30 and TRBJ1-2; no firm D call. The CDR3 covers 10 residues. The germline CDR1 and CDR2 sequences are GTSNPN and SVGIG (reference sequence). Trimming removed 0 bases at V and 7 bases at J, with 3 bases between. The CDR3 is CAWSVLGYTF. CDR3 sequence (DNA): TGTGCCTGGAGTGTACTTGGCTACACCTTC. The entire variable domain, with the rest obtained from reference TRBV30 and TRBJ1-2, is as follows: SQTIHQWPATLVQPVGSPLSLECTVEGTSNPNLYWYRQAAGRGLQLLFYSVGIGQISSEVPQNLSASRPQDRQFILSSKKLLLSDSGFYLCAWSVLGYTFGSGTRLTVV.

The chain combines TRBV7-2 with TRBJ2-5; D is possibly TRBD2 (6 bases). Germline CDR1 and CDR2: SGHTA and FQGNSA. Trimming took 4 bases from V and 4 from J, leaving 13 bases between them. The CDR3 spans 14 residues. The CDR3 region has the DNA TGTGCCAGCAGCTCCGGTGGCGGGATAGAGACCCAGTACTTC. It yields the protein CASSSGGGIETQYF.

Concerning this clone itself: Other nucleotide sequences from this sample produce the same CDR3. The gene calls are TRBV18 and TRBJ2-5; unclear D gene. The V gene's germline CDR1 is KGHSH and CDR2 LQKENI. V lost 3 bases, J lost 2 bases, and 4 bases lay in between. The CDR3 covers 12 residues. CDR3 coding DNA: TGTGCCAGCTCACCGAGGCAAGAGACCCAGTACTTC. This translates into CASSPRQETQYF.

This chain connects TRBV3-1 (or the pseudogene TRBV3-2) to TRBJ1-4; D not certain. The germline V gene encodes CDR1 LGHDT and CDR2 YNNKEL (reference sequence). V lost 3 bases and J lost 5, with 7 bases in between. The CDR3 spans 13 residues. CDR3: CASSHTQNEKLFF. The CDR3 DNA is TGTGCCAGCAGCCATACACAAAATGAAAAACTGTTTTTT.

This chain uses TRBV5-5 with TRBJ1-1; 9 nucleotides align to TRBD1. After removal of 4 bases from V and 5 bases from J, the junction contained 6 bases not matched to a gene. The germline V gene has CDR1 SGHKS and CDR2 YYEKEE (reference sequence). The CDR3 loop spans 14 amino acids. The CDR3 nucleotides are TGTGCCAGCAGCCCGACAGGGGGTCGGACTGAAGCTTTCTTT. Translated: CASSPTGGRTEAFF.

V is TRBV7-9 and J is TRBJ1-1; 8 nucleotides agree with TRBD1. V lost 5 bases and J lost 6; bases outside the gene matches: 8. CDR3 length equals 14 residues. The V gene's germline CDR1 is SEHNR and CDR2 FQNEAQ (reference sequence). The CDR3 DNA reads TGTGCCAGCAGCAGCCGACAGGGGAGGGCTGAAGCTTTCTTT. This gives the protein CASSSRQGRAEAFF.

Here the CDR3 DNA reads TGTGCCAGCAGTTTAGTTCTTAGGGGACAGTCGCTAAACACCATATATTTT. This translates into CASSLVLRGQSLNTIYF. The V gene is TRBV28, the J gene TRBJ1-3; 7 positions match TRBD1. The V gene end was trimmed by 2 bases and the J gene end by 6 bases; junction bases not matched to a gene: 13. The germline gives CDR1 MDHEN, CDR2 SYDVKM. CDR3 size: 17 residues.

This clone was seen a handful of times. The chain uses TRBV20-1 and TRBJ1-5; unclear D gene. Germline V gene lookup returns CDR1 DFQATT and CDR2 SNEGSKA (reference sequence). The CDR3 has 14 residues. With 3 bases removed from V and 6 bases from J, the gap between germline ends came to 15 bases. The CDR3 reads CSASGLQVSQPQHF. As DNA, the CDR3 is TGCAGTGCTAGTGGGTTACAAGTCAGTCAGCCCCAGCATTTT.

The chain uses TRBV7-2 and TRBJ2-2; D might be TRBD2 (5 bases). Per the germline V gene, CDR1 is SGHTA and CDR2 is FQGNSA. Trimming left V 4 bases short and J 2 bases short, with 11 bases between. The CDR3 totals 15 residues. This CDR3 is CASSYQAANTGELFF. CDR3 coding DNA: TGTGCCAGCAGCTACCAAGCGGCTAACACCGGGGAGCTGTTTTTT.

Here the CDR3 DNA reads TGTGCCAGCAGCTTAAGCCTAAGCACAGATACGCAGTATTTT. As protein: CASSLSLSTDTQYF. This chain uses TRBV7-9 with TRBJ2-3; no clear D. This CDR3 is built from 14 residues. The ends were cut back, 2 bases at V and 0 bases at J, with 6 bases in the middle. CDR1 SEHNR and CDR2 FQNEAQ come from the germline V gene (reference sequence).

CDR3 in amino acids: CASSLGERNEQFF. The CDR3 DNA is TGCGCCAGCAGCTTGGGGGAGCGAAATGAGCAGTTCTTC. The rearrangement uses TRBV5-1 and TRBJ2-1; TRBD2 is a possible D gene (5 bases). The V end was cut by 0 bases, the J end by 7 bases, with 8 bases between. The germline CDR1 and CDR2 sequences are SGHRS and YFSETQ. CDR3 length equals 13 residues. Based on the CDR3 plus reference TRBV5-1 and TRBJ2-1, the full variable domain is KAGVTQTPRYLIKTRGQQVTLSCSPISGHRSVSWYQQTPGQGLQFLFEYFSETQRNKGNFPGRFSGRQFSNSRSEMNVSTLELGDSALYLCASSLGERNEQFFGPGTRLTVL.

The V call is TRBV15, the J call TRBJ1-4, with unresolved D. From germline, CDR1 is LNHNV and CDR2 YYDKDF (reference sequence). This CDR3 is built from 16 residues. V lost 0 bases to trimming and J lost 3 bases, with 11 bases between them. The CDR3 DNA reads TGTGCCACCAGCAGAGATGTAGGAGTAGCTAATGAAAAACTGTTTTTT. Protein: CATSRDVGVANEKLFF.

V is TRBV4-3 and J is TRBJ2-7; 9 bases map to TRBD1. The J segment lost 4 bases and the V segment lost 1 base, leaving 11 bases of the junction unmatched. The CDR3 runs to 17 residues. CDR1 and CDR2 from the germline V gene are LGHNA and YSLEER. CDR3: CASSQGAYGTGSYEQYF. Written as DNA, the CDR3 is TGCGCCAGCAGCCAAGGGGCGTACGGGACAGGGAGTTACGAGCAGTACTTC.

The chain carries TRBV19 and TRBJ1-1; TRBD1 agrees at 9 bases. Per germline, CDR1 LNHDA and CDR2 SQIVND (reference sequence). The CDR3 covers 14 residues. Trimming cost V 8 bases and J 1 base; bases outside gene matches: 5. CDR3 region: CASEPGQGNTEAFF. CDR3 coding DNA: TGTGCCAGTGAACCGGGACAGGGGAACACTGAAGCTTTCTTT.

The chain has TRBV7-2 and TRBJ1-1; D is undetermined. Trimming removed 1 base from V and 7 bases from J, with 13 bases in between. The germline CDR1 and CDR2 sequences are SGHTA and FQGNSA. The CDR3 is made up of 14 amino acids. The CDR3 loop reads CASSLDWTRGEAFF. In DNA, the CDR3 is TGTGCCAGCAGCTTAGATTGGACTCGGGGTGAAGCTTTCTTT.

V usage is TRBV5-3 and J usage is TRBJ2-3, with 10 bases identical to TRBD1. TRBV5-3 is marked as an open reading frame, function uncertain. The CDR3 consists of 16 residues. J was trimmed by 0 bases and V by 3 bases; bases with no gene match: 4. The CDR3 nucleotides read TGTGCCAGAAGCTCTCGACAGGGGGCGAGCACAGATACGCAGTATTTT. Its protein is CARSSRQGASTDTQYF.

This clone was detected a few times. This chain uses TRBV7-8 with TRBJ1-5; D is perhaps TRBD1 (6 bases). V lost 7 bases, J lost 5 bases, and 18 bases lay in between. Germline CDR1 and CDR2: SGHVS and FQNEAQ. CDR3 length: 15 amino acids. In DNA, the CDR3 is TGTGCCAGCACCCCGGACTTAGGGGGGGATCAGCCCCAGCATTTT. Its protein product is CASTPDLGGDQPQHF.

To note about this clone: Within the sample, other DNA sequences also encode this same CDR3. The J gene is TRBJ2-4, the V gene TRBV6-2 or TRBV6-3; TRBD2 might be the D (6 bases). The CDR3 runs 16 residues. V was shortened by 6 bases and J by 0 bases, with 15 bases between the two germline ends. The germline V gene has CDR1 MNHEY and CDR2 SVGEGT. The CDR3 DNA is TGTGCCAGCAGCTCTGGCGGGGCCTTAGCCAAAAACATTCAGTACTTC. Residues: CASSSGGALAKNIQYF.

V usage is TRBV7-9 and J usage is TRBJ2-5, with 11 bases fitting TRBD1. CDR1 is SEHNR, CDR2 FQNEAQ, per germline (reference sequence). This CDR3 spans 15 amino acids. V lost 5 bases to trimming and J lost 3 bases; unmatched junction nucleotides: 5. The CDR3 here is CASSITGQGEETQYF. The CDR3 region has the DNA TGTGCCAGCAGCATCACGGGACAGGGGGAAGAGACCCAGTACTTC. Supplemented by reference TRBV7-9 and TRBJ2-5, the full variable domain reads DTGVSQNPRHKITKRGQNVTFRCDPISEHNRLYWYRQTLGQGPEFLTYFQNEAQLEKSRLLSDRFSAERPKGSFSTLEIQRTEQGDSAMYLCASSITGQGEETQYFGPGTRLLVL.

The rearrangement joins TRBV5-1 to TRBJ1-5; D call uncertain. The CDR3 has 16 amino acids. Trimming took off 0 bases at V and 0 bases at J, with 10 bases between the two ends. Germline V gene sequence: CDR1 SGHRS, CDR2 YFSETQ. The CDR3 DNA reads as TGCGCCAGCAGCTTGGAGGGCGGGAATAGCAATCAGCCCCAGCATTTT. Protein: CASSLEGGNSNQPQHF.

V is TRBV28 and J is TRBJ1-5; 10 bases agree with TRBD1. Germline lookup yields CDR1 MDHEN and CDR2 SYDVKM. The CDR3 contains 16 residues. V shed 10 bases, J shed 5 bases, and the junction held 14 bases outside the gene matches. The CDR3 here is CATQTGGGFADQPQHF. The CDR3 DNA is TGTGCCACCCAGACAGGGGGCGGGTTTGCAGATCAGCCCCAGCATTTT.

The chain is built from TRBV27 and TRBJ1-1; D is unresolved. Germline CDR1 reads MNHEY; CDR2 reads SMNVEV (reference sequence). The CDR3 covers 13 residues. Deletions cut 4 bases from V and 11 bases from J, with 17 bases between. The CDR3 here is CASSSRERLWAFF. The CDR3 bases are TGTGCCAGCAGTTCGCGCGAGAGGTTGTGGGCTTTCTTT.

The chain links TRBV25-1 to TRBJ1-1; maybe TRBD1 (5 bases). Trimming took 6 bases from V and 1 from J, leaving 18 bases between them. The CDR3 has 16 amino acids. Germline V gene lookup returns CDR1 MGHDK and CDR2 SYGVNS. CDR3 residues: CASRSRGLLTNTEAFF. CDR3 in DNA: TGTGCCAGCAGGAGTCGGGGACTGCTCACGAACACTGAAGCTTTCTTT.

Judged by abundance, this clone is medium-sized. The chain carries TRBV6-1 and TRBJ2-7; 10 nucleotides align to TRBD1. Unmatched junction bases numbered 9, after V lost 4 bases and J lost 3 bases. The CDR3 runs 16 residues. Germline V CDR1 and CDR2: MNHNS, SASEGT. CDR3 sequence reads: CASSGDGTGDYYEQYF. The CDR3 region has the DNA TGTGCCAGCAGTGGGGATGGGACAGGGGACTACTACGAGCAGTACTTC.

The chain employs TRBV7-2 and TRBJ2-3; 7 bases align to TRBD1. From germline, CDR1 is SGHTA and CDR2 FQGNSA. This CDR3 is 14 amino acids long. After removal of 5 bases from V and 0 bases from J, the junction contained 2 bases not matched to a gene. The CDR3 here is CASSPGQSTDTQYF. The CDR3 DNA reads TGTGCCAGCAGCCCGGGACAGAGCACAGATACGCAGTATTTT. The entire variable domain, with the rest obtained from reference TRBV7-2 and TRBJ2-3, is as follows: GAGVSQSPSNKVTEKGKDVELRCDPISGHTALYWYRQSLGQGLEFLIYFQGNSAPDKSGLPSDRFSAERTGGSVSTLTIQRTQQEDSAVYLCASSPGQSTDTQYFGPGTRLTVL.

This chain connects TRBV5-8 to TRBJ2-7, with TRBD2 matching over 12 bases. V lost 4 bases and J lost 5; bases outside the gene matches: 16. The CDR3 has 18 residues. CDR1 and CDR2 from the germline V gene are SGHTS and YDEGEE. Here the CDR3 reads CASSTGLAGRSGSDEQYF. The CDR3 DNA reads TGTGCCAGCAGCACCGGACTAGCGGGAAGGTCGGGATCGGACGAGCAGTACTTC.

The rearrangement links TRBV18 to TRBJ2-2; possibly TRBD1 for D (5 bases). The germline gives CDR1 KGHSH, CDR2 LQKENI. This CDR3 has 15 residues. The V end lost 3 bases, the J end lost 1 base, and 9 bases lay between the germline ends. The CDR3 DNA reads as TGTGCCAGCTCACCCATGACAGAGAACACCGGGGAGCTGTTTTTT. This translates into CASSPMTENTGELFF.